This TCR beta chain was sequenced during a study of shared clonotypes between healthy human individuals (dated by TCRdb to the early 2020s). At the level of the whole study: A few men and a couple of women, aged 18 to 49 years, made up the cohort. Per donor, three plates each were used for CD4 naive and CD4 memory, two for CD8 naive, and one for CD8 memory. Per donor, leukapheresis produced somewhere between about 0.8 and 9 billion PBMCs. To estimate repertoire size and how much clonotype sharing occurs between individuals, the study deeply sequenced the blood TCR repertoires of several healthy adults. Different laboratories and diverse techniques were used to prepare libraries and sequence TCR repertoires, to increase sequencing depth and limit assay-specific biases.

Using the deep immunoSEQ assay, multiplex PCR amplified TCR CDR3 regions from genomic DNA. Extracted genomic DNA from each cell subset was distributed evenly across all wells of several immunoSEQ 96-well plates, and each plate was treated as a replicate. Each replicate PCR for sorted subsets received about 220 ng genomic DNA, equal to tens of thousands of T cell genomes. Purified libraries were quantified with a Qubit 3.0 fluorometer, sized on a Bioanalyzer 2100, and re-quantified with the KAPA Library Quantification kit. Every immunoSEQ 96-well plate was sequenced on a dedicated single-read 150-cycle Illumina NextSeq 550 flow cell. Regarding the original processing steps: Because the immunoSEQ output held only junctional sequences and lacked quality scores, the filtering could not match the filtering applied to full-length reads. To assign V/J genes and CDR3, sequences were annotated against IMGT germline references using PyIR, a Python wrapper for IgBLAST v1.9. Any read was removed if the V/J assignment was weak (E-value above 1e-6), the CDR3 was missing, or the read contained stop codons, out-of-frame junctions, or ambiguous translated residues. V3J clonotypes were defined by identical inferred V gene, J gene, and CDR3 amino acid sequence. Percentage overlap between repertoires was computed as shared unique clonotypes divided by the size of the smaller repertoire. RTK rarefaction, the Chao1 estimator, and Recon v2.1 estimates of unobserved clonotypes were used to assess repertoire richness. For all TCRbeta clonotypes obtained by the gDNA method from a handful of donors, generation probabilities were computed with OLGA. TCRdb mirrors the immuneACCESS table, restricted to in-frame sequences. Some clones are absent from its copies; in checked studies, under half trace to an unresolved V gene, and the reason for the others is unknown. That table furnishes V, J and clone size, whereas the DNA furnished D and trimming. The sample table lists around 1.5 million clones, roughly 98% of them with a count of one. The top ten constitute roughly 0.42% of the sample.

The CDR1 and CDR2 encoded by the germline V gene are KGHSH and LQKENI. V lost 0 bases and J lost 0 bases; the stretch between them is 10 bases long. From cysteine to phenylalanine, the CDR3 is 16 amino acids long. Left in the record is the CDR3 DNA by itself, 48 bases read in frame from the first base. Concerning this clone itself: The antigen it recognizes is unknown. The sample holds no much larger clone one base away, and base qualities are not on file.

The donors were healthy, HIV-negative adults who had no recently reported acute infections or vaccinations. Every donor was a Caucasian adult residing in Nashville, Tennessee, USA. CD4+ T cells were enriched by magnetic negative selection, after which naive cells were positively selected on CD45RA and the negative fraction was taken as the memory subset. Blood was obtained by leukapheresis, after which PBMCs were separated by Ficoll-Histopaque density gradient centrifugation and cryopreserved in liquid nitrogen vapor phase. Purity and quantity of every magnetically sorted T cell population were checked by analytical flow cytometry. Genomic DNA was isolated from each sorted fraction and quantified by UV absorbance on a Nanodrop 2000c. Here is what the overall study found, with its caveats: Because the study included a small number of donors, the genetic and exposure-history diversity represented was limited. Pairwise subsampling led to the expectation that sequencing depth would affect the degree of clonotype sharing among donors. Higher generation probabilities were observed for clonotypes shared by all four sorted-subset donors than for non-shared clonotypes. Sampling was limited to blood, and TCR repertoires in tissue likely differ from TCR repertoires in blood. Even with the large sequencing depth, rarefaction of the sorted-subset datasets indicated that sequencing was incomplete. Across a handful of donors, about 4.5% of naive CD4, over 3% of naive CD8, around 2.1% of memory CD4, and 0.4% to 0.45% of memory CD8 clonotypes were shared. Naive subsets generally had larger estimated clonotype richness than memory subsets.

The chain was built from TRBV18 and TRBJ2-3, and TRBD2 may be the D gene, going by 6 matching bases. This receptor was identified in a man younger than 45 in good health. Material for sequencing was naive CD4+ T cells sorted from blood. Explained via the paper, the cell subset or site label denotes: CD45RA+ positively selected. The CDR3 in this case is CASSPPRGTSTDTQYF. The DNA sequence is TGTGCCAGCTCACCACCTCGGGGGACTAGCACAGATACGCAGTATTTT.